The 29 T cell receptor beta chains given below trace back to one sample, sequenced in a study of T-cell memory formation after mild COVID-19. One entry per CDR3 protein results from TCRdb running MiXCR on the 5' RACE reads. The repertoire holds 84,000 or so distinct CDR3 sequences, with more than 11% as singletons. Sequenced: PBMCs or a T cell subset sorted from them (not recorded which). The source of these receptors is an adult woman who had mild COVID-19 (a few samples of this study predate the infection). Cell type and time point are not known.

CDR3 residues: CSARADREAYNEQFF. CDR3 bases: TGCAGTGCTAGGGCAGACAGGGAGGCCTACAATGAGCAGTTCTTC. The gene calls are TRBV20-1 and TRBJ2-1; the D gene is possibly TRBD1 (7 bases). The CDR3 loop spans 15 amino acids. Germline CDR1 DFQATT, CDR2 SNEGSKA (reference sequence). V was trimmed by 3 bases and J by 2 bases, leaving 14 bases between them.

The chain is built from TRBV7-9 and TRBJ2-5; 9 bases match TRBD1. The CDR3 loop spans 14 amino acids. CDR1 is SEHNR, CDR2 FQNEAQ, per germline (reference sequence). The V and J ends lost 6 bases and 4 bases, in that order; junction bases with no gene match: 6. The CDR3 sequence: CASRRQGGRETQYF. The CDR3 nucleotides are TGTGCCAGCAGGCGACAGGGGGGCAGAGAGACCCAGTACTTC.

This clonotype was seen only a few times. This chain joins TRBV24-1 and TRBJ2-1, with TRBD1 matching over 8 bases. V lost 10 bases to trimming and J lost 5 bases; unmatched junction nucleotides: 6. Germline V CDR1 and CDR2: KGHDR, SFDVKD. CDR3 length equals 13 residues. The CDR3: CATRQGADNEQFF. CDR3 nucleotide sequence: TGTGCCACACGGCAGGGGGCCGACAATGAGCAGTTCTTC.

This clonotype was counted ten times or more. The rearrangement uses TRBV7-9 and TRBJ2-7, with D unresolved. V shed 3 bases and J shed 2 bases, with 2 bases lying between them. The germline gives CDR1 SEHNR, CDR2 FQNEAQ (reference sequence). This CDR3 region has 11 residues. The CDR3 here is CASSFTYEQYF. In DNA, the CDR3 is TGTGCCAGCAGCTTTACCTACGAGCAGTACTTC.

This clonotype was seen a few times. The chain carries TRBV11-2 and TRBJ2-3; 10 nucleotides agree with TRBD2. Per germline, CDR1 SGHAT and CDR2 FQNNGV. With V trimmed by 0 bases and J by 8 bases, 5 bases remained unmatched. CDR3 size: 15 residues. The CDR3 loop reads CASSLEPSGGVTQYF. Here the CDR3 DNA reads TGTGCCAGCAGCTTAGAGCCTAGCGGGGGAGTTACGCAGTATTTT.

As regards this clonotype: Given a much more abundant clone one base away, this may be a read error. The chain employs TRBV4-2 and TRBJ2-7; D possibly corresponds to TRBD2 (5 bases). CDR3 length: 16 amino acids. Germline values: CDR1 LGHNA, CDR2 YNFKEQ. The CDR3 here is CASSQGGRAFSSEQYF. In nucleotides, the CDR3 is TGTGCCAGCAGCCAAGGCGGGCGGGCTTTCTCCTCCGAGCAGTACTTC.

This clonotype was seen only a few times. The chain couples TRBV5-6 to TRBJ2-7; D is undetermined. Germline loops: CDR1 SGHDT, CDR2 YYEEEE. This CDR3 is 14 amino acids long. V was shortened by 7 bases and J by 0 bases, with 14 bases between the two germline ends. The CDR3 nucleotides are TGTGCCAGCTCCGACGGGCTTAACTCCTACGAGCAGTACTTC. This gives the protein CASSDGLNSYEQYF.

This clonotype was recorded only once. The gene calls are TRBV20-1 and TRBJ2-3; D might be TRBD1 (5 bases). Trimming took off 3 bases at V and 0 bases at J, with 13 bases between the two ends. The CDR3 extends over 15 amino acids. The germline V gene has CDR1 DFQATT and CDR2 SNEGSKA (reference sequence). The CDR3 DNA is TGCAGTGCTAGTTTCACGCGGACAAGCACAGATACGCAGTATTTT. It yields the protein CSASFTRTSTDTQYF.

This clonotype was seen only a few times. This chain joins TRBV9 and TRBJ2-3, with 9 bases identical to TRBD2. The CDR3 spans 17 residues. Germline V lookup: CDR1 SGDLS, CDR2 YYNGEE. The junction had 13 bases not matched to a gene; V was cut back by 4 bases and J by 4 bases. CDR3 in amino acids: CASSSSLAGGPADTQYF. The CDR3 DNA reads TGTGCCAGCAGCTCTAGTCTGGCGGGGGGGCCCGCAGATACGCAGTATTTT.

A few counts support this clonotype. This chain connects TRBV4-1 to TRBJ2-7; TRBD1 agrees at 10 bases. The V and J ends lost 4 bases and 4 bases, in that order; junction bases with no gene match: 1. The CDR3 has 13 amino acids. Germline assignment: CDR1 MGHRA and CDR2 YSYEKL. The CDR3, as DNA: TGCGCCAGCAGCCCGGACAGGGGGTACGAGCAGTACTTC. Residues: CASSPDRGYEQYF.

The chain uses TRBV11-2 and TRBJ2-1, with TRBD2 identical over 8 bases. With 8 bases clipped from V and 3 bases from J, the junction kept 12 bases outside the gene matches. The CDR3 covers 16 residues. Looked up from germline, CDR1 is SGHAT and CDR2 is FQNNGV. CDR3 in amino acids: CASVDFNGGVYNEQFF. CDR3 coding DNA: TGTGCCAGCGTGGATTTTAACGGGGGGGTCTACAATGAGCAGTTCTTC.

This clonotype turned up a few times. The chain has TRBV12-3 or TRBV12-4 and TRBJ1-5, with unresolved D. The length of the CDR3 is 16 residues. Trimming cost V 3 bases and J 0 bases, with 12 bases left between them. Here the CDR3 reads CASSLSGYDSNQPQHF. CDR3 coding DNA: TGTGCCAGCAGTTTGTCCGGGTATGATAGCAATCAGCCCCAGCATTTT.

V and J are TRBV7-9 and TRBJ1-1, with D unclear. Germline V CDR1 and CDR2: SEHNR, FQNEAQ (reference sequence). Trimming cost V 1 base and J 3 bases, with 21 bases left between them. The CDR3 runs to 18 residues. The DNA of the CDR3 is TGTGCCAGCAGCTTAGAACCCCCGGGTCATATAGAGGACACTGAAGCTTTCTTT. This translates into CASSLEPPGHIEDTEAFF.

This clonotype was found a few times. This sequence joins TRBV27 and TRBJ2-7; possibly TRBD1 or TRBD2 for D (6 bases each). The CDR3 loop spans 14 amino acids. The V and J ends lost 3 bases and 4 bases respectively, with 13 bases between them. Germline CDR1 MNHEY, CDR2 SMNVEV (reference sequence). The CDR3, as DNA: TGTGCCAGCAGTTTTAGGGGGGTTTTATACGAGCAGTACTTC. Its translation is CASSFRGVLYEQYF.

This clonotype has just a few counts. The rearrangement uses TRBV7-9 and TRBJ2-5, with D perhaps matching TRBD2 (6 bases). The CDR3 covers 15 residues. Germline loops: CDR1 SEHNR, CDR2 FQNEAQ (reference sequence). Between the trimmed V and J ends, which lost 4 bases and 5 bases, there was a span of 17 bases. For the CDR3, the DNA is TGTGCCAGCAGCTACCGGAGGGCCGCCGGGGAGACCCAGTACTTC. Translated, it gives CASSYRRAAGETQYF.

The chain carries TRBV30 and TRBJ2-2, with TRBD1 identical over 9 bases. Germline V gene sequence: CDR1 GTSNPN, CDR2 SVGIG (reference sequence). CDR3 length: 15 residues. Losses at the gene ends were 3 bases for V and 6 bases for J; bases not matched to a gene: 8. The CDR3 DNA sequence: TGTGCCTGGAGGGACGGGGACAGGGATTCCGGGGAGCTGTTTTTT. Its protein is CAWRDGDRDSGELFF.

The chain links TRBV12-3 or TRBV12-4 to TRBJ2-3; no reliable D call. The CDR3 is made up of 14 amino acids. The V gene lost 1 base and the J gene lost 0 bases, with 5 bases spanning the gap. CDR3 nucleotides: TGTGCCAGCAGTTTAGAGCAGAGCACAGATACGCAGTATTTT. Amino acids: CASSLEQSTDTQYF.

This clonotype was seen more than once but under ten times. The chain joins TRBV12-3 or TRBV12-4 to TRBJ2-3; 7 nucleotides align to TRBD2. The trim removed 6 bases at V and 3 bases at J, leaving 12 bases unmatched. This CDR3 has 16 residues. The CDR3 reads CASSRPLGGRTDTQYF. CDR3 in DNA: TGTGCCAGCAGCCGACCCTTGGGGGGGAGGACAGATACGCAGTATTTT.

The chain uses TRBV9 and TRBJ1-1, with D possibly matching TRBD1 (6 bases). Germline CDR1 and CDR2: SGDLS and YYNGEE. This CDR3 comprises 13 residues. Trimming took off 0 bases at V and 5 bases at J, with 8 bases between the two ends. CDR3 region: CASSVAGETEAFF. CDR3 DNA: TGTGCCAGCAGCGTAGCAGGGGAGACTGAAGCTTTCTTT.

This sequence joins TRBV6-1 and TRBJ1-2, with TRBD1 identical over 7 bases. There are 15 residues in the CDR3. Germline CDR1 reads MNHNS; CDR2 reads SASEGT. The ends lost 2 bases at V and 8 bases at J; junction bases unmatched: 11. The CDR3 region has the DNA TGTGCCAGCAGTGAAAGACCGACAGGGTTATCGGGCTACACCTTC. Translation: CASSERPTGLSGYTF.

This CDR3 reads CASSPTGLGDEQFF. The CDR3 region has the DNA TGTGCCAGCAGCCCCACTGGGTTGGGGGATGAGCAGTTCTTC. The chain employs TRBV7-8 and TRBJ2-1; D possibly uses TRBD1 or TRBD2 (5 bases each). With 5 bases removed from V and 8 bases from J, the gap between germline ends came to 16 bases. This CDR3 has 14 amino acids. Germline-derived CDR1 and CDR2 are SGHVS and FQNEAQ.

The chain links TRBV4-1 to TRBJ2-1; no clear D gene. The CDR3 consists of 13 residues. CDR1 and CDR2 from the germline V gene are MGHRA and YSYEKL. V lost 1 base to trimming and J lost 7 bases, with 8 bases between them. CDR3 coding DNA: TGCGCCAGCAGCCAAGTCCTAGGGAATGAGCAGTTCTTC. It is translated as CASSQVLGNEQFF.

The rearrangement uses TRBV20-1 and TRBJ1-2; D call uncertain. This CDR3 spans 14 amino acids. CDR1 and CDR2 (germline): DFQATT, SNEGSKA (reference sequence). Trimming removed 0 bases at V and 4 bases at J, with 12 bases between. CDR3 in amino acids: CSARDPDHTYGYTF. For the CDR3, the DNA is TGCAGTGCTAGAGACCCCGATCACACCTATGGCTACACCTTC.

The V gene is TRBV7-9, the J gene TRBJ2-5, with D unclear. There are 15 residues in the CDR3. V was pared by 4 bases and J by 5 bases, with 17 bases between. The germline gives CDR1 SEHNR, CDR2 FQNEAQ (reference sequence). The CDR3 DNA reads TGTGCCAGCAGCTCCCCCCGGGTCCCAAGGGAGACCCAGTACTTC. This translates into CASSSPRVPRETQYF.

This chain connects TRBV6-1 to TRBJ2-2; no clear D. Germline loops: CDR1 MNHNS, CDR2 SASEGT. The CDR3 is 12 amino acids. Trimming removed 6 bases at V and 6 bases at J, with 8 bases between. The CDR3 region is CASRAPPGELFF. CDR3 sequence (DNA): TGTGCCAGCAGGGCCCCGCCCGGGGAGCTGTTTTTT.

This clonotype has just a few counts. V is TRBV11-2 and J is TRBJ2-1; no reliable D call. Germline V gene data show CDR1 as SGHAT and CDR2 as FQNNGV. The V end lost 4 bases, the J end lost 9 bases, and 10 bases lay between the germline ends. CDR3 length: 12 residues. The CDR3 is CASSSIKFEQFF. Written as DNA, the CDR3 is TGTGCCAGCAGCTCAATCAAGTTTGAGCAGTTCTTC.

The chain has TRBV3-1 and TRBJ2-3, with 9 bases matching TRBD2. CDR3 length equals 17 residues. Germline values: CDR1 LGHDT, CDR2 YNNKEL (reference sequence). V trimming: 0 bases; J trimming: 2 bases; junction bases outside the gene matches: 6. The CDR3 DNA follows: TGTGCCAGCAGCCAAGAGGTAGCGGGGGCCCACACAGATACGCAGTATTTT. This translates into CASSQEVAGAHTDTQYF.

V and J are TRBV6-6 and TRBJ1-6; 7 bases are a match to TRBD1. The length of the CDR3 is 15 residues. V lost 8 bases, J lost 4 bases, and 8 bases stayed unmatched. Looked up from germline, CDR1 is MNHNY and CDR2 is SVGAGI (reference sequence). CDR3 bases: TGTGCCAGCGTTTCCGGGACAGAGTATAATTCACCCCTCCACTTT. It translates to CASVSGTEYNSPLHF.

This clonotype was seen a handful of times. The CDR3 nucleotides read TGTGCCAGCCTCACCCGCGACCGCCTAGGACAGGAAGAGACCCAGTACTTC. Residues: CASLTRDRLGQEETQYF. This chain connects TRBV28 to TRBJ2-5; TRBD1 matches 7 bases. V lost 8 bases and J lost 3; bases outside the gene matches: 18. The V gene's germline CDR1 is MDHEN and CDR2 SYDVKM. The CDR3 length is 17 residues. The full variable domain, completed using reference TRBV28 and TRBJ2-5, is DVKVTQSSRYLVKRTGEKVFLECVQDMDHENMFWYRQDPGLGLRLIYFSYDVKMKEKGDIPEGYSVSREKKERFSLILESASTNQTSMYLCASLTRDRLGQEETQYFGPGTRLLVL.